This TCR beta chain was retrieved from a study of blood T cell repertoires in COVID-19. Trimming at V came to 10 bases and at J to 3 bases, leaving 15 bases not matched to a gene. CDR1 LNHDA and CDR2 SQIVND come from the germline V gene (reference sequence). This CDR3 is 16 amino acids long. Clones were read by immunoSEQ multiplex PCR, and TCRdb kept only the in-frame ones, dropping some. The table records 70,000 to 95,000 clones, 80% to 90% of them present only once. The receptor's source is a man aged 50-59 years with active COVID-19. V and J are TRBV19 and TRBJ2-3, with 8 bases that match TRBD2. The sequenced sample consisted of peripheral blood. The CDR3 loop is CATSPGGGRKTDTQYF. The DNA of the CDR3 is TGTGCCACTTCTCCGGGGGGCGGGAGGAAGACAGATACGCAGTATTTT.